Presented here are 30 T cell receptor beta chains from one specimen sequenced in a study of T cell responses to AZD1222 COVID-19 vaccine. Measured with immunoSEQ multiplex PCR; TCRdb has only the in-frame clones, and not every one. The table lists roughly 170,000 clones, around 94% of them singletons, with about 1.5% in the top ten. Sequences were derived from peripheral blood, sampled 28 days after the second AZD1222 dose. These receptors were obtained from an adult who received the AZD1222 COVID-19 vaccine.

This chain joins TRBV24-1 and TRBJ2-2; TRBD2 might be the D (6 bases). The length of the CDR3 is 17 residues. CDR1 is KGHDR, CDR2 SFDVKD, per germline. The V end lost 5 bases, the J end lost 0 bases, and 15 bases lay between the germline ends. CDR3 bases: TGTGCCACCAGTGTAGCGTACGGAGGGACGAACACCGGGGAGCTGTTTTTT. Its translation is CATSVAYGGTNTGELFF.

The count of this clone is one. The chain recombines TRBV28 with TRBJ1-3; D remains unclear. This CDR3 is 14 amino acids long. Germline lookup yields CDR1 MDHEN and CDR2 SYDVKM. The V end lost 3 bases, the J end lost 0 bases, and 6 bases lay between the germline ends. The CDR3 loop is CASSLPRSGNTIYF. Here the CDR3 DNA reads TGTGCCAGCAGTTTGCCGCGCTCTGGAAACACCATATATTTT.

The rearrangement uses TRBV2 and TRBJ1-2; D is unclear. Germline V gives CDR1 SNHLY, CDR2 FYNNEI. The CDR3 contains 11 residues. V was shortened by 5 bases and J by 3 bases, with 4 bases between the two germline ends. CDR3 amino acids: CASSIDYGYTF. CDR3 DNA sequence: TGTGCCAGCAGTATAGACTATGGCTACACCTTC.

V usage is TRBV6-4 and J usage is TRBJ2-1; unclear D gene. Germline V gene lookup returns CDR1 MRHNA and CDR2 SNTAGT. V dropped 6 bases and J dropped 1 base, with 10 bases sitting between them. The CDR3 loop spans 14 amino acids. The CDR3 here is CASRLDGSYNEQFF. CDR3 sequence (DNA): TGTGCCAGCAGGCTAGACGGATCCTACAATGAGCAGTTCTTC.

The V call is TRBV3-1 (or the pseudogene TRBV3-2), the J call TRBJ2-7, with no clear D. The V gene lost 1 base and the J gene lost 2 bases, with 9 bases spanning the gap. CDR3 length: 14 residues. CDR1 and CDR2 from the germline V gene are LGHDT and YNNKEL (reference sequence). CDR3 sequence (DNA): TGTGCCAGCAGCCAAGGAACAGCGACCTACGAGCAGTACTTC. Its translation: CASSQGTATYEQYF.

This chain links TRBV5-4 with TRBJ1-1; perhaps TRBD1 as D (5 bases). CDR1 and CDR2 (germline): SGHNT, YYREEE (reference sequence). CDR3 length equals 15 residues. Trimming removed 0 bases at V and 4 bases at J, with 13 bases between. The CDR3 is CASSLVGRVGTEAFF. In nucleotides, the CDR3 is TGTGCCAGCAGCTTGGTTGGCAGGGTGGGCACTGAAGCTTTCTTT.

The CDR3 coding sequence is TGCGCCAGTTATCCCGGGACAGGGATTTTCTACGAGCAGTACTTC. It encodes CASYPGTGIFYEQYF. This chain connects TRBV5-1 to TRBJ2-7; 9 bases map to TRBD1. V dropped 8 bases and J dropped 3; count of bases not matched to a gene: 12. CDR3 length: 15 residues. The V gene's germline CDR1 is SGHRS and CDR2 YFSETQ.

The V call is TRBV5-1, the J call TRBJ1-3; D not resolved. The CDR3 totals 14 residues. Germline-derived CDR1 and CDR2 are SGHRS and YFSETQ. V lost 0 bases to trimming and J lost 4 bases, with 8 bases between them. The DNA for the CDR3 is TGCGCCAGCAGCTTGGTAGGGCTCGGAAACACCATATATTTT. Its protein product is CASSLVGLGNTIYF.

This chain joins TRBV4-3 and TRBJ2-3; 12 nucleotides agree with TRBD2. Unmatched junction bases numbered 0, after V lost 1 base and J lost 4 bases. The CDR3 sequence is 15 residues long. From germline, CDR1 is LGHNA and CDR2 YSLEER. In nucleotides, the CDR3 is TGCGCCAGCAGCCAAGCTAGCGGGGGGGCAGATACGCAGTATTTT. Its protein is CASSQASGGADTQYF.

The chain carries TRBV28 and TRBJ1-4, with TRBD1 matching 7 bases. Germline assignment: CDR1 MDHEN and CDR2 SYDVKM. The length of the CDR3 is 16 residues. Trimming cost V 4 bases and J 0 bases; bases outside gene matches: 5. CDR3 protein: CASSYYTGATNEKLFF. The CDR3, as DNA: TGTGCCAGCAGTTACTATACAGGGGCAACTAATGAAAAACTGTTTTTT.

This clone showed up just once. The DNA of the CDR3 is TGTGCCAGCAGCCGGATCCTAGATCAGGGAGACTACACCTTC. It specifies CASSRILDQGDYTF. The chain employs TRBV9 and TRBJ1-2; possible D gene TRBD1, 5 bases. CDR3 length: 14 amino acids. Germline V lookup: CDR1 SGDLS, CDR2 YYNGEE. The germline V and J ends were trimmed by 4 bases and 10 bases, with 20 bases remaining between them.

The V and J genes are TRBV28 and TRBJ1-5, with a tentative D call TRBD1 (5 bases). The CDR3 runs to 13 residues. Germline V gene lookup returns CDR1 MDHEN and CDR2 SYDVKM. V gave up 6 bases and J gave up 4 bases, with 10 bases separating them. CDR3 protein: CASSADSNQPQHF. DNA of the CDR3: TGTGCCAGCAGCGCCGACAGTAATCAGCCCCAGCATTTT.

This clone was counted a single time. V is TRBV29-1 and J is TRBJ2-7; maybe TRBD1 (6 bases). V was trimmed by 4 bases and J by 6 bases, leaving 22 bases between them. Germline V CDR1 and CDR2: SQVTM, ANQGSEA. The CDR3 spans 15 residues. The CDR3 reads CSVVGQLQGQGEQYF. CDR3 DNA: TGCAGCGTTGTCGGACAGTTACAGGGACAAGGCGAGCAGTACTTC.

The CDR3 is CASSPQGANRDYGYTF. The CDR3 DNA is TGTGCCAGTAGTCCACAGGGGGCAAATCGAGACTATGGCTACACCTTC. The chain combines TRBV19 with TRBJ1-2, with TRBD1 matching 9 bases. There are 16 residues in the CDR3. CDR1 LNHDA and CDR2 SQIVND come from the germline V gene (reference sequence). J was trimmed by 3 bases and V by 5 bases; bases with no gene match: 10.

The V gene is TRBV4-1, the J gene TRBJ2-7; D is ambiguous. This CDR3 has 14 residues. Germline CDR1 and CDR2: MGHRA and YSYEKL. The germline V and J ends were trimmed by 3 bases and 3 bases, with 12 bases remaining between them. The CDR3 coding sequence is TGCGCCAGCAGCCAGTCCAGTTCTTTCTACGAGCAGTACTTC. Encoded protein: CASSQSSSFYEQYF.

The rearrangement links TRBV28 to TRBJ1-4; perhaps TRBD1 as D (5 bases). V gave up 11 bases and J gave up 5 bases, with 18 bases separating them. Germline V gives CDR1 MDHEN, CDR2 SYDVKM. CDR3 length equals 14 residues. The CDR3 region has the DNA TGTGCCTCAAGACCAACGGGGGTCAATGAAAAACTGTTTTTT. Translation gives CASRPTGVNEKLFF.

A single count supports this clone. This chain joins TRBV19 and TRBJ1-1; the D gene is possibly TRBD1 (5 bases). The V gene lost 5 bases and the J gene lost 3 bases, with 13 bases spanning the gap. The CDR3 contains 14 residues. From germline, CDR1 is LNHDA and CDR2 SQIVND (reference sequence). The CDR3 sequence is CASSPGRDHTEAFF. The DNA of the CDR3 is TGTGCCAGTAGTCCCGGCAGGGACCACACTGAAGCTTTCTTT. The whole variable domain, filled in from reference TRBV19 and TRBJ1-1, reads DGGITQSPKYLFRKEGQNVTLSCEQNLNHDAMYWYRQDPGQGLRLIYYSQIVNDFQKGDIAEGYSVSREKKESFPLTVTSAQKNPTAFYLCASSPGRDHTEAFFGQGTRLTVV.

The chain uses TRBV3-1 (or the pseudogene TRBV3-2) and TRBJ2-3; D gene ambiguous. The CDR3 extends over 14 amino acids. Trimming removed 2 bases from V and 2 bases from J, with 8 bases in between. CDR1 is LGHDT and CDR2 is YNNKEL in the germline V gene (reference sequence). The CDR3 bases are TGTGCCAGCAGCCAAAGGGATATCACAGATACGCAGTATTTT. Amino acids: CASSQRDITDTQYF.

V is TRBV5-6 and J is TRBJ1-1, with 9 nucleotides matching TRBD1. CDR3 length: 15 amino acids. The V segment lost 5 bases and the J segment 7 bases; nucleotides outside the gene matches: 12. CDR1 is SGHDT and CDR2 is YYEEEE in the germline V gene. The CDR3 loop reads CASRPDRGVAGEAFF. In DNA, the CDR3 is TGTGCCAGCAGACCCGACAGGGGGGTGGCTGGTGAAGCTTTCTTT.

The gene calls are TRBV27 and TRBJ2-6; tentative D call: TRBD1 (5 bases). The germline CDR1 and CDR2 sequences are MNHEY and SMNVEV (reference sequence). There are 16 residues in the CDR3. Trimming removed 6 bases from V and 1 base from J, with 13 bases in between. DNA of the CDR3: TGTGCCAGCAGCAAAAGACAGTTATCTGGGGCCAACGTCCTGACTTTC. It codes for CASSKRQLSGANVLTF.

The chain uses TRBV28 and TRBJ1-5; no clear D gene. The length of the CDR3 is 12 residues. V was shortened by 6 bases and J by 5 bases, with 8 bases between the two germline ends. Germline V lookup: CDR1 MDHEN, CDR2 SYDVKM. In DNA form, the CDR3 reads TGTGCCAGCAGGGAGGGTTATCAGCCCCAGCATTTT. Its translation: CASREGYQPQHF.

The CDR3 nucleotides read TGTGCCAGCAGTGAATATAGGGGGCAATATAATTCACCCCTCCACTTT. Encoded protein: CASSEYRGQYNSPLHF. V and J are TRBV25-1 and TRBJ1-6; 7 nucleotides line up with TRBD1. There are 16 residues in the CDR3. V was clipped by 0 bases and J by 4 bases; unmatched bases: 3. Germline lookup yields CDR1 MGHDK and CDR2 SYGVNS. The full variable domain, rest sourced from reference TRBV25-1 and TRBJ1-6, is EADIYQTPRYLVIGTGKKITLECSQTMGHDKMYWYQQDPGMELHLIHYSYGVNSTEKGDLSSESTVSRIRTEHFPLTLESARPSHTSQYLCASSEYRGQYNSPLHFGNGTRLTVT.

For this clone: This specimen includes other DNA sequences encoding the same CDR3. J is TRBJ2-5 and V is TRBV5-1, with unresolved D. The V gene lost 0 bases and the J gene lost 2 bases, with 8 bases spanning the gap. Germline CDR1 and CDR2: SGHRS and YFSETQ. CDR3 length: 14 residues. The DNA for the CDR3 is TGCGCCAGCAGCTTGGGCTCAACTCAAGAGACCCAGTACTTC. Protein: CASSLGSTQETQYF. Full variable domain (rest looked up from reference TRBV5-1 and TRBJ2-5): KAGVTQTPRYLIKTRGQQVTLSCSPISGHRSVSWYQQTPGQGLQFLFEYFSETQRNKGNFPGRFSGRQFSNSRSEMNVSTLELGDSALYLCASSLGSTQETQYFGPGTRLLVL.

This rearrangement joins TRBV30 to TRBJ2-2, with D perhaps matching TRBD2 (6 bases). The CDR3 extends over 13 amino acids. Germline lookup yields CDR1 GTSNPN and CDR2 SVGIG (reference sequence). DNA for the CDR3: TGTGGCTGTAAAGCGGGGAACACCGGGGAGCTGTTTTTT. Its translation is CGCKAGNTGELFF.

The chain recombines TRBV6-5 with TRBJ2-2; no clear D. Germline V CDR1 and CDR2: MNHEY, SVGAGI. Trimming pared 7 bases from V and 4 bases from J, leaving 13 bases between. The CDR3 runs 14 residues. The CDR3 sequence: CASTSMWSTGELFF. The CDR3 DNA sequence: TGTGCCAGCACCTCAATGTGGAGCACCGGGGAGCTGTTTTTT.

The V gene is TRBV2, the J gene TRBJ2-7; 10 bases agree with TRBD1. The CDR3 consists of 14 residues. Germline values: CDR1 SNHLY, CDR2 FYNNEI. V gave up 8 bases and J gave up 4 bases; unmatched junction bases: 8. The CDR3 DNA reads TGTGCCAGCTACAAGGGACAGGGGATATACGAGCAGTACTTC. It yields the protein CASYKGQGIYEQYF.

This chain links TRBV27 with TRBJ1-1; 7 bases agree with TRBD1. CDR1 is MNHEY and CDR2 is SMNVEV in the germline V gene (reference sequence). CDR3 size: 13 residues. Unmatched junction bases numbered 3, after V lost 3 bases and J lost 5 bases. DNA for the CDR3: TGTGCCAGCAGTTTCCAGGGGGGTACTGAAGCTTTCTTT. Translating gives CASSFQGGTEAFF.

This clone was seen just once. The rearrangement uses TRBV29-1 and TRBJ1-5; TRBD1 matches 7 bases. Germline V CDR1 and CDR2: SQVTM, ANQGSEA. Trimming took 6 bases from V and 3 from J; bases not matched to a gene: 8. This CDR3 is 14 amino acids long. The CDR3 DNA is TGCAGCGTCGGGGAGGGGGCTTTCAATCAGCCCCAGCATTTT. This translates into CSVGEGAFNQPQHF. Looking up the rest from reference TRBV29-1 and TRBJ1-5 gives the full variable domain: SAVISQKPSRDICQRGTSLTIQCQVDSQVTMMFWYRQQPGQSLTLIATANQGSEATYESGFVIDKFPISRPNLTFSTLTVSNMSPEDSSIYLCSVGEGAFNQPQHFGDGTRLSIL.

The CDR3 sequence: CATSDKGLRPYNEQFF. Here the CDR3 DNA reads TGTGCCACCAGTGACAAGGGACTTAGACCCTACAATGAGCAGTTCTTC. The rearrangement joins TRBV24-1 to TRBJ2-1, with a weak D call TRBD2 (6 bases). The V end lost 4 bases, the J end lost 2 bases, and 14 bases lay between the germline ends. Germline loops: CDR1 KGHDR, CDR2 SFDVKD. The CDR3 consists of 16 residues.

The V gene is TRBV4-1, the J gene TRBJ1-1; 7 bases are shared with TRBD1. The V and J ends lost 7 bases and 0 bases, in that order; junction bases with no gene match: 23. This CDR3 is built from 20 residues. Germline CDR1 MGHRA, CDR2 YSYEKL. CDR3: CASTSLIYRGPRNMNTEAFF. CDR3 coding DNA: TGCGCCAGCACCTCATTAATATACAGGGGTCCACGAAATATGAACACTGAAGCTTTCTTT.